The rows below give T cell receptor beta chains drawn from one sample of a study of brain T cells in children with intractable seizures. TCRdb keeps only in-frame clones here, not all; method: immunoSEQ multiplex PCR. Of a few hundred thousand clones in the sample, over 90% are singletons; the top ten hold 5.5% to 6%. The material was peripheral blood, obtained around 5 months after surgery. These receptor sequences come from a boy in the first two years of life with tuberous sclerosis and intractable seizures. Each CDR3 is given with its conserved first and last residue. The D gene is left open where the match is weak. A clone size is listed for some rows: how often the clone was seen (once, few, many), or a class if it is expanded.

clone size	J gene	V gene	D gene	CDR3 DNA	CDR3 protein
.	TRBJ1-6	TRBV5-1	TRBD1	TGCGCCAGCAGCAAGAACGGACAGGCTGGTAATTCACCCCTCCACTTT	CASSKNGQAGNSPLHF
.	TRBJ2-3	TRBV24-1	TRBD2	TGTGCCACCAGTGACTACCGGGACTACACAGATACGCAGTATTTT	CATSDYRDYTDTQYF
.	TRBJ1-2	TRBV2	.	TGTGCCAGCAGTCCATGGGACGGAGTCTATGGCTACACCTTC	CASSPWDGVYGYTF
.	TRBJ2-3	TRBV7-8	.	TGTGCCAGCAGCTTACAGGAAGCAGATACGCAGTATTTT	CASSLQEADTQYF
.	TRBJ1-1	TRBV6-6	TRBD1	TGTGCCAGCAGTTACTCGGCGCAGGGGGTTGGTGAAGCTTTCTTT	CASSYSAQGVGEAFF
.	TRBJ2-7	TRBV29-1	TRBD1	TGCAGCGTTGTCCCGGGACAGAGCTCCTACGAGCAGTACTTC	CSVVPGQSSYEQYF
.	TRBJ2-2	TRBV7-6	.	TGTGCCAGCAGCTTAGGGCAGGATACCGGGGAGCTGTTTTTT	CASSLGQDTGELFF
.	TRBJ2-3	TRBV21-1	.	TGTGCCAGCAGCAAAAAGACAGGGGGCCGCACAGATACGCAGTATTTT	CASSKKTGGRTDTQYF
.	TRBJ1-2	TRBV12-3/TRBV12-4	.	TGTGCCAGCAGTTTTGAAGGGTGGGGCTACACCTTC	CASSFEGWGYTF
.	TRBJ2-2	TRBV2	.	TGTGCCAGCAGTGAACGTCTCGCGAACACCGGGGAGCTGTTTTTT	CASSERLANTGELFF
.	TRBJ1-2	TRBV3-1/TRBV3-2	.	TGTGCCAGCAGCCAAGTATCCGCTTGGGGGCAGGGCTACACCTTC	CASSQVSAWGQGYTF
.	TRBJ1-2	TRBV14	.	TGTGCCAGCAGCCGCGCGGAGACAGGTTACAACTATGGCTACACCTTC	CASSRAETGYNYGYTF
.	TRBJ1-2	TRBV7-9	TRBD1	TGTGCCACCGCGGACCGGGACAGGGCCTCGGGTGGCTACACCTTC	CATADRDRASGGYTF
.	TRBJ1-1	TRBV7-2	TRBD1	TGTGCCAGCAGCACCGCCGGACAGGGGTGGGCTGAAGCTTTCTTT	CASSTAGQGWAEAFF
.	TRBJ1-2	TRBV20-1	.	TGCAGTGGGCGGATTAATTATGGCTACACCTTC	CSGRINYGYTF
.	TRBJ2-1	TRBV10-1	TRBD2	TGCGCCAGCAGTGTCGGCAGCGGGAAACCGTTCTTC	CASSVGSGKPFF
.	TRBJ1-5	TRBV2	.	TGTGCCAGCAAGGGTTTCGGTTTTCAGCCCCAGCATTTT	CASKGFGFQPQHF
.	TRBJ1-2	TRBV6-1	.	TGTGCCAGCAGTGAGTTAGAGCAGGGGATTAACTATGGCTACACCTTC	CASSELEQGINYGYTF
.	TRBJ2-1	TRBV6-2/TRBV6-3	.	TGTGCCAGCAGTTACCCCCCAAATGAGCAGTTCTTC	CASSYPPNEQFF
once	TRBJ2-5	TRBV18	TRBD1	TGTGCCAGCTCACCGATCCGGGACAGGGGTCAAGAGACCCAGTACTTC	CASSPIRDRGQETQYF
.	TRBJ1-2	TRBV24-1	.	TGTGCCACCAGTGAAGGGAACCTCTATGGCTACACCTTC	CATSEGNLYGYTF
.	TRBJ2-5	TRBV25-1	.	TGTGCCAGCAGTGAATCATGGCTAGAGACCCAGTACTTC	CASSESWLETQYF
.	TRBJ2-3	TRBV6-5	.	TGTGCCAGCAGTTCAGACTCCCGTAGCACAGATACGCAGTATTTT	CASSSDSRSTDTQYF
.	TRBJ2-2	TRBV7-6	TRBD2	TGTGCCAGCAGCTTACTAGCGGGAGGGCACACCGGGGAGCTGTTTTTT	CASSLLAGGHTGELFF
.	TRBJ1-1	TRBV21-1	.	TGTGCCAGCAGCAAAGTATTAGTAGGGTACGATTGGTATGCTGAAGCTTTCTTT	CASSKVLVGYDWYAEAFF
.	TRBJ2-7	TRBV10-3	.	TGTGCCATCAGTGGATCTAGCTCCATTGGCGAGCAGTACTTC	CAISGSSSIGEQYF
.	TRBJ1-1	TRBV19	TRBD1	TGTGCCAGTAGTATAAGTAACAGGGGGGACACTGAAGCTTTCTTT	CASSISNRGDTEAFF
.	TRBJ2-2	TRBV5-4	.	TGTGCCAGCAGCTTCAGCACCGGGGAGCTGTTTTTT	CASSFSTGELFF
.	TRBJ2-5	TRBV5-1	.	TGCGCCAGCAGAAAAGGCGAGGGAGGAGAGACCCAGTACTTC	CASRKGEGGETQYF
.	TRBJ1-2	TRBV29-1	.	TGCAGCGTCCCGGAGACAAAAAACTATGGCTACACCTTC	CSVPETKNYGYTF
once	TRBJ1-6	TRBV12-3/TRBV12-4	TRBD1	TGTGCCAGCAGGGACAGGGAAAGGGCACCCCTCCACTTT	CASRDRERAPLHF
.	TRBJ2-1	TRBV1	.	TGCACCAGCAGCCAAGGACTAGCGGGAGGCTCCTACAATGAGCAGTTCTTC	CTSSQGLAGGSYNEQFF
.	TRBJ1-6	TRBV24-1	.	TGTGCCACCTATCGTTTGAGTAATTATAATTCACCCCTCCACTTT	CATYRLSNYNSPLHF
.	TRBJ2-7	TRBV29-1	.	TGCAGCGTTATTTCGGGGACGTACTCCTACGAGCAGTACTTC	CSVISGTYSYEQYF
.	TRBJ2-1	TRBV5-4	TRBD2	TGTGCCAGCAGCTTGGAGCGGGGGGGCCCGAGCTCCTACAATGAGCAGTTCTTC	CASSLERGGPSSYNEQFF
.	TRBJ1-3	TRBV9	.	TGTGCCAGCAGCGTAGGAGGGAGTTCTGGAAACACCATATATTTT	CASSVGGSSGNTIYF
.	TRBJ2-2	TRBV24-1	TRBD1	TGTGCCACCAGTGACTCGACAGGGCTATCGTACCGGGAGCTGTTTTTT	CATSDSTGLSYRELFF
.	TRBJ1-1	TRBV7-9	TRBD1	TGTGCCAGCAGCTTATGGACAGGGGGTATGGATAGGAACACTGAAGCTTTCTTT	CASSLWTGGMDRNTEAFF
.	TRBJ2-1	TRBV9	TRBD1	TGTGCCAGCAGCGTAGTGGGGACAGGAGGCTACAATGAGCAGTTCTTC	CASSVVGTGGYNEQFF
.	TRBJ2-3	TRBV14	TRBD2	TGTGCCAGCAGCCAAGATAGGTCACTAGCGGGAACTGATACGCAGTATTTT	CASSQDRSLAGTDTQYF
.	TRBJ2-2	TRBV5-1	.	TGCGCCAGCGCAGTAGCCCTTAACACCGGGGAGCTGTTTTTT	CASAVALNTGELFF
few	TRBJ2-7	TRBV12-3/TRBV12-4	TRBD1	TGTGCCAGCAGTTTCACAGGGGAAAACGAGCAGTACTTC	CASSFTGENEQYF
once	TRBJ1-5	TRBV28	TRBD1	TGTGCCAGCAGCCGCTCAGGGGGTAGCAATCAGCCCCAGCATTTT	CASSRSGGSNQPQHF
.	TRBJ2-5	TRBV11-2	.	TGTGCCAGCAGTTCTTCTGACTCCCTACCCCCAGAGACCCAGTACTTC	CASSSSDSLPPETQYF
few	TRBJ1-5	TRBV7-9	.	TGTGCCAGCAGCTTATGGGATCAGCCCCAGCATTTT	CASSLWDQPQHF
.	TRBJ2-2	TRBV2	TRBD1	TGTGCCAGCAGTGGGAATACGGACAGGGCTAACACCGGGGAGCTGTTTTTT	CASSGNTDRANTGELFF
.	TRBJ1-2	TRBV11-2	TRBD1	TGTGCCAGCAAACCCGGACAGGGCCTCTATGGCTACACCTTC	CASKPGQGLYGYTF
.	TRBJ2-2	TRBV2	.	TGTGCCAGCAGCCACAGGGCTATCACCGGGGAGCTGTTTTTT	CASSHRAITGELFF
.	TRBJ2-5	TRBV6-5	.	TGTGCCAGCAGTTACTCCTCGGGGGTGCAAGAGACCCAGTACTTC	CASSYSSGVQETQYF
.	TRBJ1-1	TRBV6-5	.	TGTGCCAGCAGCCATCACACTGAAGCTTTCTTT	CASSHHTEAFF
.	TRBJ2-5	TRBV7-9	.	TGTGCCAGCAGCTTGTTTACAGGGTGGGAGACCCAGTACTTC	CASSLFTGWETQYF
.	TRBJ1-5	TRBV18	.	TGTGCCAGCTCACCCCAGGGCCTCAATCAGCCCCAGCATTTT	CASSPQGLNQPQHF
.	TRBJ2-7	TRBV14	.	TGTGCCAGCAGCCAAGGGCGCACAAGCAACAGGGCTCAGCAGTACTTC	CASSQGRTSNRAQQYF
.	TRBJ1-6	TRBV19	.	TGTGCCAGTAGTAGCCCCGACGGACTTAATAATTCACCCCTCCACTTT	CASSSPDGLNNSPLHF
.	TRBJ2-7	TRBV7-6	TRBD2	TGTGCCAGCAGCTTGACTAGCGGGGGCCCCTCCTACGAGCAGTACTTC	CASSLTSGGPSYEQYF
.	TRBJ1-1	TRBV19	.	TGTGCCAGTAGTCGGGCCCTGAACACTGAAGCTTTCTTT	CASSRALNTEAFF
.	TRBJ2-2	TRBV6-2/TRBV6-3	TRBD2	TGTGCCAGCAGTTACTCTCCTCTACCAACTAGCGGGGGGAGTCAGGCCGGGGAGCTGTTTTTT	CASSYSPLPTSGGSQAGELFF